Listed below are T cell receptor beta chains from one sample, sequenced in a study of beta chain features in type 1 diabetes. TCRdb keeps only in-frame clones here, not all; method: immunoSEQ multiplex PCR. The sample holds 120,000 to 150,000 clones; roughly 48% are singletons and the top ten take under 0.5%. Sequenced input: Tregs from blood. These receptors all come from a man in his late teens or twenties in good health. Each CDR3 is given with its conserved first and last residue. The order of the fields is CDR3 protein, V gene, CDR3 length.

CASSLFGGSNEQYF	TRBV7-3	14
CASSPGIMDRGYNEQFF	TRBV28	17
CASSLTGGANQETQYF	TRBV18	16
CASSPPSGGTDTQYF	TRBV5-1	15
CASSQLQGDSGRGDEQYF	TRBV7-2	18
CAWRGQGRPYNEKLFF	TRBV30	16
CASAKLLAGGETQYF	TRBV28	15
CASSEGTERNYGYTF	TRBV25-1	15
CASSYRSPSTDTQYF	TRBV5-1	15
CASSFGTGVTYEQYF	TRBV18	15
CASTYPGQGYGYTF	TRBV7-9	14
CASSLTRLAGTDTQYF	TRBV7-3	16
CASSEGLVNEQFF	TRBV6-1	13
CASSPDRYTGELFF	TRBV7-2	14
CASSPRVGATNEKLFF	TRBV7-8	16
CASSPRRTGEDEQYF	TRBV6-5	15
CASTKGLLNTEAFF	TRBV7-2	14